This TCR beta chain was captured by sequencing in a study of molecular identifiers for immune sequencing clone quantification. Study results and caveats: Among 950,000 to 1,000,000 naive cells, as was reported, spiked Jurkat TCR RNA from one cell was detectable.

Previously described methods with listed TCR primers produced the bulk TCR libraries. One entry per CDR3 protein results from TCRdb running MiXCR on the PCR reads. This table has 460,000 or so distinct CDR3 sequences, under 30% appearing once. The CDR3 covers 18 residues. This clonotype has more than one count but fewer than ten. No antigen is known for it. The chain is built from TRBV3-2 and TRBJ2-4; the table's D call of TRBD1 was not tested on the DNA. TRBV3-2 is a documented pseudogene. The sequence was collected from a human donor in good health. Some libraries in this study had Jurkat cell RNA spiked in. Sequencing input: naive CD8+ T cells from blood, with Jurkat cell RNA spiked in. Subset here: FACS-sorted CD8+CD4-CCR7+CD45RA+ naive T cells. The CDR3 DNA reads TGTGCCAGCAGCCAAGATCTTTTTTGGGTCTCAGGACGGGACATTCAGTACTTC. Its protein product is CASSQDLFWVSGRDIQYF.